The 17 T cell receptor beta chains below were found in one sample sequenced in a study of resident and recirculating memory T cells in vitiligo. This table comes from immunoSEQ multiplex PCR, and its TCRdb copy is limited to in-frame clones, with some not included. The data hold more than 70,000 clones, with just over 90% observed a single time. Sequencing used blood. All receptors derive from a male donor with vitiligo.

The chain carries TRBV4-1 and TRBJ2-7; 7 bases fit TRBD2. The trim removed 4 bases at V and 3 bases at J, leaving 9 bases unmatched. This CDR3 has 15 residues. Germline assignment: CDR1 MGHRA and CDR2 YSYEKL. CDR3 sequence (DNA): TGCGCCAGCAGCCCCTTGTTGGGGGGGGACTACGAGCAGTACTTC. Amino acids: CASSPLLGGDYEQYF.

CDR3 DNA: TGTGCCAGCAGCTTGGCCGGGAATGAGCAGTTCTTC. It yields the protein CASSLAGNEQFF. The chain has TRBV5-6 and TRBJ2-1, with D uncertain. Germline CDR1 reads SGHDT; CDR2 reads YYEEEE. This CDR3 is built from 12 residues. The germline V and J ends were trimmed by 0 bases and 7 bases, with 5 bases remaining between them.

V and J are TRBV27 and TRBJ2-2; 8 bases agree with TRBD1. CDR1 is MNHEY and CDR2 is SMNVEV in the germline V gene (reference sequence). The J segment lost 1 base and the V segment lost 5 bases, leaving 6 bases of the junction unmatched. The CDR3 contains 16 residues. The DNA for the CDR3 is TGTGCCAGCAGTCCCTACGGACAGGGGAACACCGGGGAGCTGTTTTTT. Translation gives CASSPYGQGNTGELFF.

The gene calls are TRBV9 and TRBJ1-1, with TRBD1 matching 9 bases. The length of the CDR3 is 15 residues. Germline V CDR1 and CDR2: SGDLS, YYNGEE. V shed 4 bases and J 5 bases; nucleotides not matched to a gene: 9. The CDR3 protein is CASSPGTGFGTEAFF. The CDR3 region has the DNA TGTGCCAGCAGCCCTGGGACAGGGTTCGGAACTGAAGCTTTCTTT.

This chain joins TRBV14 and TRBJ2-1, with D uncertain. The CDR3 is 20 residues long. The V end lost 0 bases, the J end lost 7 bases, and 28 bases lay between the germline ends. The germline V gene encodes CDR1 SGHDN and CDR2 FVKESK. CDR3 in amino acids: CASSQDPTVADSNHRNEQFF. For the CDR3, the DNA is TGTGCCAGCAGCCAAGACCCCACTGTGGCCGACTCAAACCATCGGAATGAGCAGTTCTTC.

The V and J genes are TRBV5-1 and TRBJ2-3, with 9 nucleotides matching TRBD2. Germline CDR1 SGHRS, CDR2 YFSETQ. J gave up 7 bases and V 4 bases, and 13 bases lay outside the gene matches. There are 16 residues in the CDR3. The CDR3 nucleotides are TGCGCCAGCAGCCCCAGCCTAGCGGGACCGAGAAATACGCAGTATTTT. This sequence encodes CASSPSLAGPRNTQYF.

The count of this clone is one. The V gene is TRBV27, the J gene TRBJ2-7, with 7 positions matching TRBD2. CDR1 and CDR2 (germline): MNHEY, SMNVEV (reference sequence). This CDR3 is 15 amino acids long. The J segment lost 4 bases and the V segment lost 4 bases, leaving 10 bases of the junction unmatched. The CDR3 DNA reads TGTGCCAGCAGTTCTTCCCTAGCGGCCCTTTACGAGCAGTACTTC. This translates into CASSSSLAALYEQYF.

J is TRBJ2-7 and V is TRBV11-2; tentatively, D is TRBD2 (6 bases). V was pared by 0 bases and J by 3 bases, with 12 bases between. CDR3 size: 15 residues. Germline lookup yields CDR1 SGHAT and CDR2 FQNNGV. CDR3 region: CASSLEGTAYYEQYF. In DNA form, the CDR3 reads TGTGCCAGCAGCTTAGAGGGGACTGCCTACTACGAGCAGTACTTC.

The rearrangement links TRBV7-6 to TRBJ2-2; D is perhaps TRBD2 (7 bases). Trimming shortened V by 5 bases and J by 6 bases, and 16 bases separated the two germline ends. CDR1 is SGHVS and CDR2 is FNYEAQ in the germline V gene. The CDR3 totals 15 residues. The CDR3 loop reads CASSPVKGGAGELFF. CDR3 DNA: TGTGCCAGCAGCCCCGTGAAGGGGGGGGCCGGGGAGCTGTTTTTT.

The chain links TRBV28 to TRBJ1-4; 9 bases align to TRBD1. CDR1 is MDHEN, CDR2 SYDVKM, per germline. The CDR3 runs to 15 residues. Unmatched junction bases numbered 5, after V lost 5 bases and J lost 4 bases. CDR3 bases: TGTGCCAGCAGTACTACAGGGGGCTTTAATGAAAAACTGTTTTTT. Its protein product is CASSTTGGFNEKLFF. The variable domain in full, completed from reference TRBV28 and TRBJ1-4, reads DVKVTQSSRYLVKRTGEKVFLECVQDMDHENMFWYRQDPGLGLRLIYFSYDVKMKEKGDIPEGYSVSREKKERFSLILESASTNQTSMYLCASSTTGGFNEKLFFGSGTQLSVL.

This clone has a handful of counts. The V gene is TRBV7-9, the J gene TRBJ2-5; the match to TRBD1 covers 9 bases. CDR1 and CDR2 from the germline V gene are SEHNR and FQNEAQ (reference sequence). This CDR3 has 16 amino acids. V shed 5 bases, J shed 5 bases, and the junction held 12 bases outside the gene matches. The CDR3 sequence is CASSRVGTGPGETQYF. In nucleotides, the CDR3 is TGTGCCAGCAGCCGGGTTGGGACAGGGCCAGGGGAGACCCAGTACTTC.

In the case of this clone: This sample also contains other DNA sequences that code for the same CDR3. The chain couples TRBV7-3 to TRBJ2-1, with D unresolved. The V and J ends lost 2 bases and 2 bases respectively, with 10 bases between them. From germline, CDR1 is SGHTA and CDR2 FQGTGA. This CDR3 has 15 residues. The CDR3 nucleotides are TGTGCCAGCAGCTTAGGGCCAGGAACCTACAATGAGCAGTTCTTC. It yields the protein CASSLGPGTYNEQFF.

The rearrangement joins TRBV2 to TRBJ2-7, with 7 bases fitting TRBD2. Germline CDR1 SNHLY, CDR2 FYNNEI. This CDR3 is 15 amino acids long. J was trimmed by 7 bases and V by 6 bases; bases with no gene match: 15. CDR3 coding DNA: TGTGCCAGCAGGGGTTTAGCGGGTGGGGTTGGGGAGCAGTACTTC. This translates into CASRGLAGGVGEQYF.

CDR3 nucleotide sequence: TGTGCCAGTAGCCTTAGGGCTGCAGGGGGGAGCACTGAAGCTTTCTTT. Translating gives CASSLRAAGGSTEAFF. The chain carries TRBV19 and TRBJ1-1; 7 nucleotides agree with TRBD1. CDR1 is LNHDA and CDR2 is SQIVND in the germline V gene (reference sequence). Trimming at V came to 6 bases and at J to 4 bases, leaving 14 bases not matched to a gene. This CDR3 has 16 amino acids.

DNA for the CDR3: TGCGCCAGCAGCTTGGGGACAAATAGGAGGAACACTGAAGCTTTCTTT. As protein: CASSLGTNRRNTEAFF. This chain links TRBV5-1 with TRBJ1-1, with D possibly TRBD1 on 5 matching bases. This CDR3 spans 16 amino acids. Trimming stripped 0 bases from V and 1 base from J, with 13 bases between. Germline assignment: CDR1 SGHRS and CDR2 YFSETQ.

The chain is built from TRBV27 and TRBJ1-1, with 10 bases fitting TRBD1. Germline trimming cut 5 bases from V and 6 bases from J; bases unmatched to any gene: 9. The CDR3 runs to 15 residues. CDR1 and CDR2 from the germline V gene are MNHEY and SMNVEV (reference sequence). The CDR3: CASSPRTGGEAEAFF. In DNA form, the CDR3 reads TGTGCCAGCAGTCCCCGGACAGGGGGTGAGGCTGAAGCTTTCTTT.

At least ten counts were recorded for this clone. The chain links TRBV7-8 to TRBJ2-7; 9 bases agree with TRBD2. V gave up 5 bases and J gave up 3 bases; unmatched junction bases: 8. The CDR3 has 15 amino acids. The germline V gene encodes CDR1 SGHVS and CDR2 FQNEAQ. The CDR3 DNA follows: TGTGCCAGCAGCATTAGCGGGAGCTCGGTCTACGAGCAGTACTTC. Amino acid sequence: CASSISGSSVYEQYF.